The rows below give T cell receptor beta chains drawn from one sample of a study of blood T cells in healthy people across ages. MiXCR was run by TCRdb on the 5' RACE reads, yielding one entry per CDR3 protein. The sample carries 600,000 or so distinct CDR3 sequences, under 25% recorded once. Sequencing input: blood. All receptors derive from a man between 65 and 85 years old in good health. CDR3s include the opening cysteine and the closing phenylalanine or tryptophan. A D gene is named only where the DNA matches it firmly. Size tells how often a clone was seen (once, few, many) or the class of an expanded clone, and some rows leave it out.

J: TRBJ2-2; size: few; D: TRBD1; V: TRBV6-6; CDR3: CASRRQGTNTGELFF; DNA: TGTGCCAGCAGAAGACAGGGAACCAACACCGGGGAGCTGTTTTTT
J: TRBJ2-1; size: NA; D: TRBD2; V: TRBV4-3; CDR3: CASSQEERGRGGEQFF; DNA: TGCGCCAGCAGCCAAGAGGAACGAGGCCGGGGGGGTGAGCAGTTCTTC
J: TRBJ2-2; size: NA; D: NA; V: TRBV29-1; CDR3: CSVNTGELFF; DNA: TGCAGCGTTAACACCGGGGAGCTGTTTTTT
J: TRBJ1-1; size: NA; D: NA; V: TRBV20-1; CDR3: CSANDQNTEAFF; DNA: TGCAGTGCTAACGACCAGAACACTGAAGCTTTCTTT
J: TRBJ2-5; size: NA; D: NA; V: TRBV5-5; CDR3: CASNSWSDRQETQYF; DNA: TGTGCCAGCAACTCATGGTCCGACCGCCAAGAGACCCAGTACTTC
J: TRBJ2-1; size: NA; D: NA; V: TRBV24-1; CDR3: CATSANYRRDNEQFF; DNA: TGTGCCACCAGCGCGAATTATCGCAGGGACAATGAGCAGTTCTTC
J: TRBJ2-5; size: few; D: TRBD2; V: TRBV4-1; CDR3: CASSQGLAGGIQKYF; DNA: TGCGCCAGCAGCCAAGGACTAGCGGGAGGAATACAGAAGTACTTC
J: TRBJ2-7; size: few; D: NA; V: TRBV29-1; CDR3: CSVEVLGGSYEQYF; DNA: TGCAGCGTTGAAGTACTAGGGGGATCCTACGAGCAGTACTTC
J: TRBJ2-2; size: NA; D: TRBD2; V: TRBV6-2/TRBV6-3; CDR3: CASRELAGDTGELFF; DNA: TGTGCCAGCAGAGAACTAGCGGGAGACACCGGGGAGCTGTTTTTT
J: TRBJ2-5; size: NA; D: NA; V: TRBV29-1; CDR3: CSVRDPCQETQYF; DNA: TGCAGCGTGAGGGACCCGTGCCAAGAGACCCAGTACTTC
J: TRBJ2-3; size: many; D: NA; V: TRBV28; CDR3: CASSPLADTQYF; DNA: TGTGCCAGCAGCCCTCTGGCAGATACGCAGTATTTT
J: TRBJ2-7; size: NA; D: TRBD2; V: TRBV6-2/TRBV6-3; CDR3: CASSSALAGEYEQYF; DNA: TGTGCCAGCAGTTCCGCACTAGCGGGCGAGTACGAGCAGTACTTC
J: TRBJ2-1; size: NA; D: NA; V: TRBV18; CDR3: CASKSSYNEQFF; DNA: TGTGCCAGCAAAAGCTCCTACAATGAGCAGTTCTTC
J: TRBJ1-2; size: few; D: TRBD1; V: TRBV19; CDR3: CASSIGDSGGYTF; DNA: TGTGCCAGTAGTATAGGGGACAGCGGCGGCTACACCTTC
J: TRBJ1-2; size: NA; D: NA; V: TRBV12-3/TRBV12-4; CDR3: CASSFGWAQGYGYTF; DNA: TGTGCCAGCAGTTTTGGCTGGGCACAGGGTTATGGCTACACCTTC
J: TRBJ1-4; size: few; D: TRBD1; V: TRBV20-1; CDR3: CSAPRTGNEKLFF; DNA: TGCAGTGCTCCCAGGACAGGGAATGAAAAACTGTTTTTT
J: TRBJ2-1; size: NA; D: TRBD2; V: TRBV7-3; CDR3: CASSAGLGNEQFF; DNA: TGTGCCAGCAGCGCCGGACTAGGCAATGAGCAGTTCTTC
J: TRBJ2-5; size: NA; D: NA; V: TRBV2; CDR3: CASSPGLGHNEHFF; DNA: TGTGCCAGCAGCCCCGGGCTGGGGCACAATGAGCATTTCTTC
J: TRBJ2-5; size: NA; D: TRBD2; V: TRBV6-1; CDR3: CASSVLAGETQYF; DNA: TGTGCCAGCAGTGTTCTAGCGGGAGAGACCCAGTACTTC
J: TRBJ1-4; size: NA; D: TRBD1; V: TRBV18; CDR3: CASSLTGGESEKLFF; DNA: TGTGCCAGCTCACTAACAGGGGGAGAAAGTGAAAAACTGTTTTTT
J: TRBJ1-2; size: few; D: TRBD1; V: TRBV29-1; CDR3: CSVTGTEYGYTF; DNA: TGCAGCGTTACCGGGACAGAATATGGCTACACCTTC
J: TRBJ2-7; size: once; D: TRBD2; V: TRBV11-2; CDR3: CASSLLAGGLRPYEQYF; DNA: TGTGCCAGCAGCTTATTGGCGGGAGGGCTACGACCCTACGAGCAGTACTTC
J: TRBJ2-6; size: few; D: TRBD1; V: TRBV4-1; CDR3: CASSLLDRESSGANVLTF; DNA: TGCGCCAGCAGCCTTTTGGACAGGGAAAGCTCTGGGGCCAACGTCCTGACTTTC
J: TRBJ2-5; size: NA; D: TRBD2; V: TRBV20-1; CDR3: CSASGTSGRNLEAQYF; DNA: TGCAGTGCTAGTGGGACTAGCGGGAGGAATTTAGAGGCCCAGTACTTC
J: TRBJ2-1; size: NA; D: TRBD2; V: TRBV24-1; CDR3: CATSGVLAGGEEQFF; DNA: TGTGCCACCAGTGGTGTACTAGCGGGAGGGGAAGAGCAGTTCTTC
J: TRBJ1-3; size: NA; D: NA; V: TRBV5-1; CDR3: CASRPSPNGGSGNTIYF; DNA: TGCGCCAGCAGACCTTCCCCCAACGGTGGCTCTGGAAACACCATATATTTT
J: TRBJ2-1; size: NA; D: TRBD2; V: TRBV6-2/TRBV6-3; CDR3: CASSYSGSSYNERFF; DNA: TGTGCCAGCAGTTACAGCGGGAGCTCCTACAATGAGCGGTTCTTC
J: TRBJ2-5; size: NA; D: NA; V: TRBV20-1; CDR3: CSARAPSTAGETQYF; DNA: TGCAGTGCTAGAGCTCCTTCGACAGCCGGAGAGACCCAGTACTTC
J: TRBJ1-1; size: NA; D: NA; V: TRBV28; CDR3: CASSSRGAGGTEALF; DNA: TGTGCCAGCAGTTCCCGGGGAGCGGGGGGGACTGAAGCTCTCTTT
J: TRBJ1-2; size: many; D: NA; V: TRBV5-1; CDR3: CASSLDTGYYTF; DNA: TGCGCCAGCAGCTTGGACACAGGCTACTACACCTTC
J: TRBJ1-2; size: many; D: NA; V: TRBV9; CDR3: CASDADAGGARYGYTF; DNA: TGTGCCAGCGACGCCGACGCGGGGGGGGCCAGGTATGGCTACACCTTC
J: TRBJ2-5; size: many; D: TRBD1; V: TRBV18; CDR3: CASSPPEQGSREQYF; DNA: TGTGCCAGCTCACCACCGGAACAGGGGTCGAGGGAGCAGTACTTC
J: TRBJ1-2; size: NA; D: NA; V: TRBV28; CDR3: CASRKMDSINYGYTF; DNA: TGTGCCAGCAGGAAGATGGACAGCATTAACTATGGCTACACCTTC
J: TRBJ2-3; size: NA; D: TRBD2; V: TRBV7-3; CDR3: CASSLTRLAGGRDTQYF; DNA: TGTGCCAGCAGCTTAACCCGACTAGCGGGAGGGCGGGATACGCAGTATTTT
J: TRBJ2-5; size: NA; D: NA; V: TRBV3-1; CDR3: CASSQTRAETQYF; DNA: TGTGCCAGCAGCCAGACCAGGGCCGAGACCCAGTACTTC
J: TRBJ1-5; size: NA; D: NA; V: TRBV20-1; CDR3: CSAQTPGNQPQHF; DNA: TGCAGTGCCCAGACCCCGGGCAATCAGCCCCAGCATTTT
J: TRBJ2-1; size: NA; D: TRBD1; V: TRBV29-1; CDR3: CSVPKGRQGAGRSYNEQFF; DNA: TGCAGCGTTCCGAAGGGTCGACAGGGGGCCGGGAGATCCTACAATGAGCAGTTCTTC
J: TRBJ2-7; size: NA; D: NA; V: TRBV20-1; CDR3: CSALDRTGGYEQYF; DNA: TGCAGTGCTCTGGACAGGACGGGGGGCTACGAGCAGTACTTC
J: TRBJ2-1; size: NA; D: TRBD2; V: TRBV11-3; CDR3: CASSPDGLAGINEQFF; DNA: TGTGCCAGCAGCCCAGACGGTCTAGCGGGAATTAATGAGCAGTTCTTC
J: TRBJ2-5; size: NA; D: TRBD1; V: TRBV20-1; CDR3: CSARDRYGETQYF; DNA: TGCAGTGCTCGGGACAGGTATGGAGAGACCCAGTACTTC
J: TRBJ1-4; size: few; D: TRBD1; V: TRBV6-6; CDR3: CASSPTGVSNEKLFF; DNA: TGTGCCAGCAGCCCCACAGGGGTGTCTAATGAAAAACTGTTTTTT
J: TRBJ1-4; size: few; D: NA; V: TRBV28; CDR3: CASSIPHTTNEKLFF; DNA: TGTGCCAGCAGTATCCCACATACAACTAATGAAAAACTGTTTTTT
J: TRBJ1-4; size: few; D: NA; V: TRBV10-3; CDR3: CATRDGTNEKLFF; DNA: TGTGCCACCAGGGACGGAACTAATGAAAAACTGTTTTTT
J: TRBJ2-1; size: NA; D: NA; V: TRBV20-1; CDR3: CSARDSRGGRNEQFF; DNA: TGCAGTGCTAGAGATTCCCGGGGAGGTCGCAATGAGCAGTTCTTC
J: TRBJ2-7; size: NA; D: NA; V: TRBV7-9; CDR3: CASTSTGNEQYF; DNA: TGTGCCAGCACCTCAACAGGGAACGAGCAGTACTTC
J: TRBJ2-4; size: many; D: NA; V: TRBV4-2; CDR3: CASSQVSRGGGRNIQYF; DNA: TGTGCCAGCAGCCAAGTCTCCCGAGGCGGGGGCCGAAACATTCAGTACTTC
J: TRBJ1-2; size: NA; D: NA; V: TRBV20-1; CDR3: CSARAPNYKSYGYTF; DNA: TGCAGTGCTAGAGCCCCGAATTATAAATCCTACGGCTACACCTTC
J: TRBJ2-5; size: many; D: NA; V: TRBV5-1; CDR3: CASSFRAEETQYF; DNA: TGCGCCAGCAGCTTTAGGGCGGAAGAGACCCAGTACTTC
J: TRBJ2-7; size: NA; D: NA; V: TRBV6-5; CDR3: CASSYVGHDTTSYEQYF; DNA: TGTGCCAGCAGTTACGTCGGACACGATACTACCTCCTACGAGCAGTACTTC
J: TRBJ2-5; size: many; D: TRBD1; V: TRBV5-1; CDR3: CASSLYRGRETQYF; DNA: TGCGCCAGCAGCTTGTACAGGGGGCGTGAGACCCAGTACTTC
J: TRBJ2-5; size: NA; D: NA; V: TRBV2; CDR3: CASSEGTPRQPVF; DNA: TGTGCCAGCAGTGAGGGGACACCCCGTCAACCCGTGTTC
J: TRBJ2-7; size: NA; D: NA; V: TRBV6-5; CDR3: CASRTRGNEQYF; DNA: TGTGCCAGCAGGACGAGGGGGAACGAGCAGTACTTC
J: TRBJ2-7; size: NA; D: TRBD2; V: TRBV5-5; CDR3: CASSLGLAGGLLSYEQYF; DNA: TGTGCCAGCAGCTTGGGGCTAGCGGGAGGACTCCTCTCCTACGAGCAGTACTTC
J: TRBJ1-4; size: NA; D: TRBD1; V: TRBV15; CDR3: CATSLDRGDEKLFF; DNA: TGTGCAACCAGCTTGGACAGGGGGGATGAAAAACTGTTTTTT
J: TRBJ2-7; size: NA; D: NA; V: TRBV7-9; CDR3: CASSNQAYEQYF; DNA: TGTGCCAGCAGCAATCAGGCCTACGAGCAGTACTTC
J: TRBJ2-5; size: NA; D: NA; V: TRBV6-5; CDR3: CASSYRGDWSDLQETQYF; DNA: TGTGCCAGCAGTTACAGGGGGGACTGGAGCGACCTTCAAGAGACCCAGTACTTC
J: TRBJ2-6; size: NA; D: NA; V: TRBV19; CDR3: CASSIRQATSGANVLTF; DNA: TGTGCCAGTAGTATAAGACAGGCAACCTCTGGGGCCAACGTCCTGACTTTC
J: TRBJ1-2; size: NA; D: NA; V: TRBV29-1; CDR3: CSTMGGRGYTF; DNA: TGCAGTACAATGGGGGGCAGGGGCTACACCTTC
J: TRBJ2-5; size: NA; D: NA; V: TRBV2; CDR3: CASNVKGVQETQYF; DNA: TGTGCCAGCAACGTAAAGGGGGTGCAAGAGACCCAGTACTTC
J: TRBJ2-2; size: many; D: NA; V: TRBV10-2; CDR3: CASSESARVNTGELFF; DNA: TGCGCCAGCAGTGAGTCGGCACGGGTAAACACCGGGGAGCTGTTTTTT